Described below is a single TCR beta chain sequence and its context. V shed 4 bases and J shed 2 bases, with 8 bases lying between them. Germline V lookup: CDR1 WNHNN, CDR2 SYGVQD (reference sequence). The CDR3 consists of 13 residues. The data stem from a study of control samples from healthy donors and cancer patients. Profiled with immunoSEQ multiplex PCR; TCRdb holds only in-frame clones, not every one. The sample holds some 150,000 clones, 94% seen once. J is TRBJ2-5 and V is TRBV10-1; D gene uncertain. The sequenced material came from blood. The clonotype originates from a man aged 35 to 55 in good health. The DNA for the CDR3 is TGCGCCAGCAGTGGGGCCCTTCAAGAGACCCAGTACTTC. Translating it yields CASSGALQETQYF.